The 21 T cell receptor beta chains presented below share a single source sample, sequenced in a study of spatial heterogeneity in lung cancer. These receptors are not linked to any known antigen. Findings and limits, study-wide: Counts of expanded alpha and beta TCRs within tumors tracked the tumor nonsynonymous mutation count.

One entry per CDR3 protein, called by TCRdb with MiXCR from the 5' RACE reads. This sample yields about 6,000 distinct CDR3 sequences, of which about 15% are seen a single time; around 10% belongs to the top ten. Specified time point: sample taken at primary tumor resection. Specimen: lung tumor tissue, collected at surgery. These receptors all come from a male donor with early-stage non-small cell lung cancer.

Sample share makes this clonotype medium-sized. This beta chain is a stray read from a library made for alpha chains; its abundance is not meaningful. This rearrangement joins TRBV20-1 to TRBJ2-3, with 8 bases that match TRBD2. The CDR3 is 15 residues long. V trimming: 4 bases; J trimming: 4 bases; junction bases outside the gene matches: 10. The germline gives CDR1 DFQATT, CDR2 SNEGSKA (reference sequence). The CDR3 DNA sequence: TGCAGTGCTATTCTGAGGGGACTAGTGGCAGATACGCAGTATTTT. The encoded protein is CSAILRGLVADTQYF.

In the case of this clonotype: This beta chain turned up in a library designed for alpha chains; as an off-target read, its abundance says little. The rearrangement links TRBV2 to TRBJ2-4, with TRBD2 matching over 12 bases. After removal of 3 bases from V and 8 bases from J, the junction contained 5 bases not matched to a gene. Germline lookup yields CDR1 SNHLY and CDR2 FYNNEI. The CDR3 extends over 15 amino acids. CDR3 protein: CASSEGPSGGDIQYF. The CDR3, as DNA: TGTGCCAGCAGTGAGGGCCCTAGCGGGGGGGACATTCAGTACTTC.

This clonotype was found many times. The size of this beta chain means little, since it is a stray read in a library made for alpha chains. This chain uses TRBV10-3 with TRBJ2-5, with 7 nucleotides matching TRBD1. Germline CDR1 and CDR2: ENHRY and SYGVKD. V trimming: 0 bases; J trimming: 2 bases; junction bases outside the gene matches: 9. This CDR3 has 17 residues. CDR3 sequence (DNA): TGTGCCATCAGTGAGTCGACCGTCGCAGGGGGACAAGAGACCCAGTACTTC. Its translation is CAISESTVAGGQETQYF.

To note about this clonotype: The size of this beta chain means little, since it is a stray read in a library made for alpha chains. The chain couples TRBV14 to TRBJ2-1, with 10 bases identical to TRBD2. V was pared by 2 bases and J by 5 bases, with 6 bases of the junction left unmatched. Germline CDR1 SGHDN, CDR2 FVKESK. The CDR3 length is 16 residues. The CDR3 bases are TGTGCCAGCAGCCAAACCCTAGCGGGAGTTGACAATGAGCAGTTCTTC. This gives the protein CASSQTLAGVDNEQFF.

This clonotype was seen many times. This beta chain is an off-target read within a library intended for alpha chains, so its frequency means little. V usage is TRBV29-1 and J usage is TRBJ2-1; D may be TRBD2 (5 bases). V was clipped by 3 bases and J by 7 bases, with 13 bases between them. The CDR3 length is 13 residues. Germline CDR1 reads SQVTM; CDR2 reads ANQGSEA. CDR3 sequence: CSVDRGRENEQFF. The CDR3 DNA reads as TGCAGCGTTGATCGGGGAAGGGAGAATGAGCAGTTCTTC.

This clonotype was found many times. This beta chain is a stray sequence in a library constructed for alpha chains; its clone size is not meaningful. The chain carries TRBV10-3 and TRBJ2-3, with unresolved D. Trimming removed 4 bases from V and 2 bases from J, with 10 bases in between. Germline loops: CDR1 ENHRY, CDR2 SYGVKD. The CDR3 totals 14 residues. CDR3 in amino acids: CAISARRDTDTQYF. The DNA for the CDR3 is TGTGCCATCAGTGCGCGAAGGGACACAGATACGCAGTATTTT.

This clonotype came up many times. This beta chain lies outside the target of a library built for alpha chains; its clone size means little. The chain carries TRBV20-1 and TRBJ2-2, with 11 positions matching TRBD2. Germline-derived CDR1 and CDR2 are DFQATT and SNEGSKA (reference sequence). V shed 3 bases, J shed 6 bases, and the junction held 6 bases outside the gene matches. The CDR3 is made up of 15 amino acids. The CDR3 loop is CSASTSGRWAGELFF. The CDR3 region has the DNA TGCAGTGCTAGTACTAGCGGGAGATGGGCCGGGGAGCTGTTTTTT.

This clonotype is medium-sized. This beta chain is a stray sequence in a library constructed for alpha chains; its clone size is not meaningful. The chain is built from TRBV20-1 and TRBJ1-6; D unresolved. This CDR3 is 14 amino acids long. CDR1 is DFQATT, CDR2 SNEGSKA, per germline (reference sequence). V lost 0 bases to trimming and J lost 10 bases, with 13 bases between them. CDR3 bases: TGCAGTGCTAGAGATCTCGGGCCAACATCACCCCTCCACTTT. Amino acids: CSARDLGPTSPLHF.

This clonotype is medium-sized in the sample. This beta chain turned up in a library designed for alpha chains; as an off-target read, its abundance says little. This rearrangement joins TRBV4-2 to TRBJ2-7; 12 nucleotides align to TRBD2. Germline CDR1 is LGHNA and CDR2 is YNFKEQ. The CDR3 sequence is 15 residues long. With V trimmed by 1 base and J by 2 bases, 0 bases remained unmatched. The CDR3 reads CASSQGLAGAYEQYF. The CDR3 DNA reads TGTGCCAGCAGCCAAGGACTAGCGGGAGCCTACGAGCAGTACTTC.

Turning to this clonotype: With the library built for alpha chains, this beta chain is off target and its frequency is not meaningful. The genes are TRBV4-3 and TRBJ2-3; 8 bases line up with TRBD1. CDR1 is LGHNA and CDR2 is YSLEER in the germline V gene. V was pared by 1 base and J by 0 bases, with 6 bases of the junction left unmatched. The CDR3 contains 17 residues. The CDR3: CASSQGQRTGSTDTQYF. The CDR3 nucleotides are TGCGCCAGCAGCCAAGGACAGAGGACAGGGAGCACAGATACGCAGTATTTT.

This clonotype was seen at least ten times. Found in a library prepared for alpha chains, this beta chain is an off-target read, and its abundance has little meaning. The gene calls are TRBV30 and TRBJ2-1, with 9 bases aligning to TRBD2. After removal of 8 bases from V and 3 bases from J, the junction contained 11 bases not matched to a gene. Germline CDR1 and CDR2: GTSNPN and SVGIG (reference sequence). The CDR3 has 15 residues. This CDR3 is CAGLRGLAHYNEQFF. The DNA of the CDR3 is TGTGCCGGCCTCCGGGGACTAGCTCACTACAATGAGCAGTTCTTC.

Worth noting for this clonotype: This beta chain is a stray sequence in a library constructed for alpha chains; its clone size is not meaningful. The CDR3 DNA follows: TGTGCCAGCAGCTTAGTGGGCGAGGAGCAGTACTTC. Its translation is CASSLVGEEQYF. This chain connects TRBV11-2 to TRBJ2-7; D gene ambiguous. CDR1 SGHAT and CDR2 FQNNGV come from the germline V gene. CDR3 length: 12 residues. Trimming removed 1 base at V and 7 bases at J, with 8 bases between.

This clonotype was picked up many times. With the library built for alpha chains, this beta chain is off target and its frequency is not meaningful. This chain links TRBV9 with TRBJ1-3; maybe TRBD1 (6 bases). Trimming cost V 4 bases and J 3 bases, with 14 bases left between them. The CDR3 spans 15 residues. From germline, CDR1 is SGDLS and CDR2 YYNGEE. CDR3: CASSQMGGSGNTIYF. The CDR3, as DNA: TGTGCCAGCAGCCAGATGGGGGGCAGTGGAAACACCATATATTTT.

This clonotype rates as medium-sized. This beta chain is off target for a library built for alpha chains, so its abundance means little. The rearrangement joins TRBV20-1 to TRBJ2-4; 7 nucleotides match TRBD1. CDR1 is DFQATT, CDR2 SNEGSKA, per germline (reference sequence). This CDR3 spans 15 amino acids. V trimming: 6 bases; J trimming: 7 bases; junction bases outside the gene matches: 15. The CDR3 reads CSATDRESQINIQYF. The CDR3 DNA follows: TGCAGTGCGACCGACAGGGAGTCTCAGATTAACATTCAGTACTTC.

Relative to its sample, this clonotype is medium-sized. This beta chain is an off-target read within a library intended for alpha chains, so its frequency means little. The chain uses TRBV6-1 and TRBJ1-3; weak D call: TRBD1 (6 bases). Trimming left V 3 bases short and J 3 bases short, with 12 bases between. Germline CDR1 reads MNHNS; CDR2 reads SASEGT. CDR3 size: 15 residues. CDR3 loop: CASSEPQGYGNTIYF. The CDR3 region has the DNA TGTGCCAGCAGTGAGCCACAGGGCTATGGAAACACCATATATTTT.

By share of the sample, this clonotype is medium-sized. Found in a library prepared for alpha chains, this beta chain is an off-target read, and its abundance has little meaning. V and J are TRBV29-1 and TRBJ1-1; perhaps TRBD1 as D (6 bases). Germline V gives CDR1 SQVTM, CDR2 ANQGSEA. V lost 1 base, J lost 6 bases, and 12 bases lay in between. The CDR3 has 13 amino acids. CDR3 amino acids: CSVEGLGAAEAFF. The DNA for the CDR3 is TGCAGCGTTGAAGGTCTGGGGGCAGCTGAAGCTTTCTTT. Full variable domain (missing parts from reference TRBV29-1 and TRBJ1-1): SAVISQKPSRDICQRGTSLTIQCQVDSQVTMMFWYRQQPGQSLTLIATANQGSEATYESGFVIDKFPISRPNLTFSTLTVSNMSPEDSSIYLCSVEGLGAAEAFFGQGTRLTVV.

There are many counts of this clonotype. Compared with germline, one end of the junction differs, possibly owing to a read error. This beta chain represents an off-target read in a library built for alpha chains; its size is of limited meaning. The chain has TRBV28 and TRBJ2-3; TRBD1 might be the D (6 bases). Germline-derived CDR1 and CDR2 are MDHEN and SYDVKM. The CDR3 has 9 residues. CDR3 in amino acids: CTTGDTQYF. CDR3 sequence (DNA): TGCACTACAGGGGATACGCAGTATTTT.

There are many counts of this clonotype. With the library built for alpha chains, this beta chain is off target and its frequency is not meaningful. The CDR3 spells CASSDSGQHFSGANVLTF. The CDR3 nucleotides read TGTGCCAGCAGTGATTCGGGACAGCATTTCTCTGGGGCCAACGTCCTGACTTTC. The chain uses TRBV25-1 and TRBJ2-6; TRBD1 matches at 7 bases. Trimming took 3 bases from V and 0 from J; bases not matched to a gene: 8. Germline CDR1 and CDR2: MGHDK and SYGVNS. The CDR3 sequence is 18 residues long.

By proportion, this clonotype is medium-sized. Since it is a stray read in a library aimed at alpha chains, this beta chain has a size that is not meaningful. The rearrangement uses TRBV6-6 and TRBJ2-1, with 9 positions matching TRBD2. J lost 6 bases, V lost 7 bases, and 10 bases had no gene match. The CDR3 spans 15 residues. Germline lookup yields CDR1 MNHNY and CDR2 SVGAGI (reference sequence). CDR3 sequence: CASTPSQREVNEQFF. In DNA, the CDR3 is TGTGCCAGCACCCCCTCCCAGCGGGAGGTCAATGAGCAGTTCTTC.

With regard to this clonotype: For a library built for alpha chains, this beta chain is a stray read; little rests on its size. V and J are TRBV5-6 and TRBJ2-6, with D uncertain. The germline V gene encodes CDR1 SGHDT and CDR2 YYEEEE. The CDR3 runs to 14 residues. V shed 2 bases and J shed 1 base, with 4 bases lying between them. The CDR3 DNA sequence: TGTGCCAGCAGCTTTTATTCTGGGGCCAACGTCCTGACTTTC. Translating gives CASSFYSGANVLTF. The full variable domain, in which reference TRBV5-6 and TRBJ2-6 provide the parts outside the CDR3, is DAGVTQSPTHLIKTRGQQVTLRCSPKSGHDTVSWYQQALGQGPQFIFQYYEEEERQRGNFPDRFSGHQFPNYSSELNVNALLLGDSALYLCASSFYSGANVLTFGAGSRLTVL.

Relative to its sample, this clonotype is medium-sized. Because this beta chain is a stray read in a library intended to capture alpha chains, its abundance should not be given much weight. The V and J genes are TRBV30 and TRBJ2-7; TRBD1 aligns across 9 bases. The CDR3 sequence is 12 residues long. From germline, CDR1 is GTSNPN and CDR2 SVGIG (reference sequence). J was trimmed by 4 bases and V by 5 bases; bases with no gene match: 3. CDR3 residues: CAWGQGIYEQYF. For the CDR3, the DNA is TGTGCCTGGGGACAGGGGATTTACGAGCAGTACTTC.